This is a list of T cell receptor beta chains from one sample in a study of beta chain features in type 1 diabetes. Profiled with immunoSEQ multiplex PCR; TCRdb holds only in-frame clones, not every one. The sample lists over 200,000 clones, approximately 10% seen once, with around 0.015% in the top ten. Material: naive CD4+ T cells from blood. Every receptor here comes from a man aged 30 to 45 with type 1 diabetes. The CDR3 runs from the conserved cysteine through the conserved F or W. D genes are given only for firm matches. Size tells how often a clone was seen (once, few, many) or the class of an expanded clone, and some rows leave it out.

CDR3nt: TGTGCCAGCGGAAGCGCCCCAATTGATCCCCAGCATTTT; CDR3aa: CASGSAPIDPQHF; abundance: .; d_gene: .; j_gene: TRBJ1-5; v_gene: TRBV2
CDR3nt: TGTGCCAGCAGCTTAGTGGCCGCGGGGAGAGGCTACACCTTC; CDR3aa: CASSLVAAGRGYTF; abundance: few; d_gene: .; j_gene: TRBJ1-2; v_gene: TRBV7-2
CDR3nt: TGTGCCAGCAGTTACTCGGGGGGTCGGAGGACTGAAGCTTTCTTT; CDR3aa: CASSYSGGRRTEAFF; abundance: .; d_gene: .; j_gene: TRBJ1-1; v_gene: TRBV28
CDR3nt: TGTGCCAGCAGCCAACCGGCTAGCGGGGGGATGAATGAGCAGTTCTTC; CDR3aa: CASSQPASGGMNEQFF; abundance: few; d_gene: TRBD2; j_gene: TRBJ2-1; v_gene: TRBV4-2
CDR3nt: TGTGCCAGCAGCGTAGCGGGGATTAACACCGGGGAGCTGTTTTTT; CDR3aa: CASSVAGINTGELFF; abundance: few; d_gene: .; j_gene: TRBJ2-2; v_gene: TRBV9
CDR3nt: TGTGCCAGCAGTGCCATTGACAGGGGTGACAATCAGCCCCAGCATTTT; CDR3aa: CASSAIDRGDNQPQHF; abundance: few; d_gene: TRBD1; j_gene: TRBJ1-5; v_gene: TRBV6-1
CDR3nt: TGCGCCAGCAGCTTGGATCCAGGGGCACTCTACGAGCAGTACTTC; CDR3aa: CASSLDPGALYEQYF; abundance: .; d_gene: .; j_gene: TRBJ2-7; v_gene: TRBV5-1
CDR3nt: TGTGCCATCAGTGAAGGAGGACAGGGGGCGGGCGGCTACACCTTC; CDR3aa: CAISEGGQGAGGYTF; abundance: .; d_gene: TRBD1; j_gene: TRBJ1-2; v_gene: TRBV10-3
CDR3nt: TGCGCCAGCAGCCAAGACTGGGGGACAGAAGAGACCCAGTACTTC; CDR3aa: CASSQDWGTEETQYF; abundance: few; d_gene: TRBD1; j_gene: TRBJ2-5; v_gene: TRBV4-1
CDR3nt: TGCGCCAGCAGCCTAGTCCCGGGAACCCAGTACTTC; CDR3aa: CASSLVPGTQYF; abundance: .; d_gene: .; j_gene: TRBJ2-5; v_gene: TRBV5-1
CDR3nt: TGTGCCAGCAGCTTAGAATCGGGAAGGGGGATGGAGACCCAGTACTTC; CDR3aa: CASSLESGRGMETQYF; abundance: few; d_gene: .; j_gene: TRBJ2-5; v_gene: TRBV7-9
CDR3nt: TGCGCCAGCATGCCTGGGAGGATCGCGTACAATGAGCAGTTCTTC; CDR3aa: CASMPGRIAYNEQFF; abundance: .; d_gene: .; j_gene: TRBJ2-1; v_gene: TRBV10-2
CDR3nt: TGTGCCATCAGTGTACAACCGTCCTACGAGCAGTACTTC; CDR3aa: CAISVQPSYEQYF; abundance: few; d_gene: .; j_gene: TRBJ2-7; v_gene: TRBV10-3
CDR3nt: TGTGCCACCCCCGCTAGCGGGGGGATTGCAGATACGCAGTATTTT; CDR3aa: CATPASGGIADTQYF; abundance: few; d_gene: TRBD2; j_gene: TRBJ2-3; v_gene: TRBV7-2
CDR3nt: TGTGCCAGCAGCTTAAGGACTACTACAGATACGCAGTATTTT; CDR3aa: CASSLRTTTDTQYF; abundance: .; d_gene: .; j_gene: TRBJ2-3; v_gene: TRBV7-2
CDR3nt: TGTGCCAGCAGCCGGGACTGGGGAGAGGCCCAGTACTTC; CDR3aa: CASSRDWGEAQYF; abundance: .; d_gene: .; j_gene: TRBJ2-5; v_gene: TRBV7-2
CDR3nt: TGCGCCAGCAGCTTACTAGCAAGCACAGATACGCAGTATTTT; CDR3aa: CASSLLASTDTQYF; abundance: once; d_gene: .; j_gene: TRBJ2-3; v_gene: TRBV5-1
CDR3nt: TGCGCCAGCAGCGGGGAGCCATCAGGGGACGGTGGCTACACCTTC; CDR3aa: CASSGEPSGDGGYTF; abundance: .; d_gene: .; j_gene: TRBJ1-2; v_gene: TRBV5-1
CDR3nt: TGTGCCAGCTTTCAGGGGCTGGGGACTGAAGCTTTCTTT; CDR3aa: CASFQGLGTEAFF; abundance: .; d_gene: .; j_gene: TRBJ1-1; v_gene: TRBV18
CDR3nt: TGTGCCAGCTCAGATGCGGGGCGCTCCTACAATGAGCAGTTCTTC; CDR3aa: CASSDAGRSYNEQFF; abundance: .; d_gene: .; j_gene: TRBJ2-1; v_gene: TRBV28
CDR3nt: TGCGCCAGCAGCGCACAGGGGATGAGCAATCAGCCCCAGCATTTT; CDR3aa: CASSAQGMSNQPQHF; abundance: few; d_gene: TRBD1; j_gene: TRBJ1-5; v_gene: TRBV5-1
CDR3nt: TGTGCCAGCAGTTACTCGCGACAGGCCACAGATACGCAGTATTTT; CDR3aa: CASSYSRQATDTQYF; abundance: .; d_gene: .; j_gene: TRBJ2-3; v_gene: TRBV6-5
CDR3nt: TGTGCCAGCAGTTCCGGGGGACAGGGAAATCAGCCCCAGCATTTT; CDR3aa: CASSSGGQGNQPQHF; abundance: once; d_gene: TRBD1; j_gene: TRBJ1-5; v_gene: TRBV28
CDR3nt: TGCACCAGCAACCACAAGCCCCAGCATTTT; CDR3aa: CTSNHKPQHF; abundance: .; d_gene: .; j_gene: TRBJ1-5; v_gene: TRBV1
CDR3nt: TGTGCCAGTAGACAGGGGAAGTACGAGCAGTACTTC; CDR3aa: CASRQGKYEQYF; abundance: few; d_gene: TRBD1; j_gene: TRBJ2-7; v_gene: TRBV28
CDR3nt: TGTGCCAGCAGCCGAATAGGGGGTCCCAGGGGGAATGAGCAGTTCTTC; CDR3aa: CASSRIGGPRGNEQFF; abundance: few; d_gene: TRBD1; j_gene: TRBJ2-1; v_gene: TRBV7-2
CDR3nt: TGTGCCAGCAGCCTGACAGGGGCGAACACCGGGGAGCTGTTTTTT; CDR3aa: CASSLTGANTGELFF; abundance: .; d_gene: TRBD1; j_gene: TRBJ2-2; v_gene: TRBV11-1
CDR3nt: TGTGCCAGCAGCGCCGACAGTTGGGGGGCAGATACGCAGTATTTT; CDR3aa: CASSADSWGADTQYF; abundance: .; d_gene: .; j_gene: TRBJ2-3; v_gene: TRBV9
CDR3nt: TGTGCCAGCAGCGACCCGAGAGGGGGCCCCAACACAGATACGCAGTATTTT; CDR3aa: CASSDPRGGPNTDTQYF; abundance: few; d_gene: TRBD1; j_gene: TRBJ2-3; v_gene: TRBV9
CDR3nt: TGTGCCAGCACAGACAGGGTTACCGGGGAGCTGTTTTTT; CDR3aa: CASTDRVTGELFF; abundance: few; d_gene: TRBD1; j_gene: TRBJ2-2; v_gene: TRBV28
CDR3nt: TGCAGCGTTGTCGGTCAGGGGGCCGCCTACGAGCAGTACTTC; CDR3aa: CSVVGQGAAYEQYF; abundance: few; d_gene: TRBD1; j_gene: TRBJ2-7; v_gene: TRBV29-1
CDR3nt: TGTGCCAGCAGGGGACAGGGCTATCAAGAGACCCAGTACTTC; CDR3aa: CASRGQGYQETQYF; abundance: .; d_gene: TRBD1; j_gene: TRBJ2-5; v_gene: TRBV2
CDR3nt: TGTGCCAGCAGTAGGGCAGGCGGGAGGAATTCACCCCTCCACTTT; CDR3aa: CASSRAGGRNSPLHF; abundance: .; d_gene: .; j_gene: TRBJ1-6; v_gene: TRBV6-5
CDR3nt: TGTGCCAGCTCACCACCCGGGTTCCTTGAGCAGTTCTTC; CDR3aa: CASSPPGFLEQFF; abundance: few; d_gene: .; j_gene: TRBJ2-1; v_gene: TRBV18
CDR3nt: TGCAGCGTTTTCCGGGGTGTGCAGTTCTTC; CDR3aa: CSVFRGVQFF; abundance: .; d_gene: .; j_gene: TRBJ2-1; v_gene: TRBV29-1
CDR3nt: TGTGCCAGCAGCCAAACAAATTCACCCCTCCACTTT; CDR3aa: CASSQTNSPLHF; abundance: .; d_gene: .; j_gene: TRBJ1-6; v_gene: TRBV5-4
CDR3nt: TGTGCCACCCTCAGGGCCAATCAGCCCCAGCATTTT; CDR3aa: CATLRANQPQHF; abundance: .; d_gene: .; j_gene: TRBJ1-5; v_gene: TRBV28
CDR3nt: TGTGCCAGCAGTGCCGCTGGGGGCAGGGGAAAAGCAGATACGCAGTATTTT; CDR3aa: CASSAAGGRGKADTQYF; abundance: few; d_gene: .; j_gene: TRBJ2-3; v_gene: TRBV2
CDR3nt: TGTGCCATCAGTGAGCGGCAGGAGGGCGAAGCTTTCTTT; CDR3aa: CAISERQEGEAFF; abundance: few; d_gene: .; j_gene: TRBJ1-1; v_gene: TRBV10-3
CDR3nt: TGTGCCAGCAGACTACCGGGACAGGGTACACCCCTCCACTTT; CDR3aa: CASRLPGQGTPLHF; abundance: .; d_gene: TRBD1; j_gene: TRBJ1-6; v_gene: TRBV28
CDR3nt: TGTGCCAGCAGCTTGGCCCGGGACAGCTACGAGCAGTACTTC; CDR3aa: CASSLARDSYEQYF; abundance: .; d_gene: TRBD1; j_gene: TRBJ2-7; v_gene: TRBV5-8
CDR3nt: TGTGCCAGTAGGAAGGGGGCGCGAGAAAGACAGCCCCAGCATTTT; CDR3aa: CASRKGARERQPQHF; abundance: few; d_gene: TRBD1; j_gene: TRBJ1-5; v_gene: TRBV19
CDR3nt: TGCGCCAGCAGCCCCCAACAGGGGTCCTACGAGCAGTACTTC; CDR3aa: CASSPQQGSYEQYF; abundance: few; d_gene: TRBD1; j_gene: TRBJ2-7; v_gene: TRBV5-1
CDR3nt: TGTGCCAGCAGGCCTACTAGCGGGGGAGTCGAGCAGTTCTTC; CDR3aa: CASRPTSGGVEQFF; abundance: few; d_gene: TRBD2; j_gene: TRBJ2-1; v_gene: TRBV6-5
CDR3nt: TGCAGCGTTCGGGGGACGGTAACCTACGAGCAGTACTTC; CDR3aa: CSVRGTVTYEQYF; abundance: few; d_gene: .; j_gene: TRBJ2-7; v_gene: TRBV29-1
CDR3nt: TGTGCCATCAGTGCGACACATTCCTACGAGCAGTACTTC; CDR3aa: CAISATHSYEQYF; abundance: few; d_gene: .; j_gene: TRBJ2-7; v_gene: TRBV10-3
CDR3nt: TGTGCCAGCAGCTTGACAGAGAACACTGAAGCTTTCTTT; CDR3aa: CASSLTENTEAFF; abundance: .; d_gene: .; j_gene: TRBJ1-1; v_gene: TRBV11-1
CDR3nt: TGCGCCAGCAGCCAGGGGCAGGGCACTAGTCGCTACACCTTC; CDR3aa: CASSQGQGTSRYTF; abundance: .; d_gene: .; j_gene: TRBJ1-2; v_gene: TRBV5-1
CDR3nt: TGTGCCAGCAGCTTAGGACAGGGGCCGCCACTGGAGCTGTTTTTT; CDR3aa: CASSLGQGPPLELFF; abundance: .; d_gene: TRBD1; j_gene: TRBJ2-2; v_gene: TRBV5-4
CDR3nt: TGTGCCAGCAGCTTGGGGCGGGGGTCCACCTACGAGCAGTACTTC; CDR3aa: CASSLGRGSTYEQYF; abundance: .; d_gene: TRBD2; j_gene: TRBJ2-7; v_gene: TRBV7-2
CDR3nt: TGTGCCAGCAGTTGGACAGAAGAGACCCAGTACTTC; CDR3aa: CASSWTEETQYF; abundance: .; d_gene: .; j_gene: TRBJ2-5; v_gene: TRBV7-9
CDR3nt: TGTGCCAGCAGTTCAGGGGGTATGAACACTGAAGCTTTCTTT; CDR3aa: CASSSGGMNTEAFF; abundance: .; d_gene: TRBD1; j_gene: TRBJ1-1; v_gene: TRBV28
CDR3nt: TGTGCCAGCTCACCACCGGGGCCCGAGCAGTACTTC; CDR3aa: CASSPPGPEQYF; abundance: .; d_gene: .; j_gene: TRBJ2-7; v_gene: TRBV18
CDR3nt: TGTGCCAGCAGCGAACGAGGGAGGGGCTACAATGAGCAGTTCTTC; CDR3aa: CASSERGRGYNEQFF; abundance: few; d_gene: TRBD2; j_gene: TRBJ2-1; v_gene: TRBV7-2
CDR3nt: TGTGCCAGCAGCTTGATAGCGGGGGGGACCAATGAGCAGTTCTTC; CDR3aa: CASSLIAGGTNEQFF; abundance: .; d_gene: TRBD2; j_gene: TRBJ2-1; v_gene: TRBV5-6
CDR3nt: TGTGCCACCAGCAGAGAACCGGGGACAGATTACGAGCAGTACTTC; CDR3aa: CATSREPGTDYEQYF; abundance: few; d_gene: TRBD1; j_gene: TRBJ2-7; v_gene: TRBV15
CDR3nt: TGCGCCAGCAGCTTAAGCGCCGGGGGCACAGATACGCAGTATTTT; CDR3aa: CASSLSAGGTDTQYF; abundance: few; d_gene: .; j_gene: TRBJ2-3; v_gene: TRBV5-1
CDR3nt: TGCGCCAGCAGCTTGTCTCCCCTAAGGGGCAACCTATACAATGAGCAGTTCTTC; CDR3aa: CASSLSPLRGNLYNEQFF; abundance: .; d_gene: .; j_gene: TRBJ2-1; v_gene: TRBV5-1
CDR3nt: TGCGCCAGCAGCCAAGAGCTGCGGAGGGACGAGCAGTACTTC; CDR3aa: CASSQELRRDEQYF; abundance: few; d_gene: .; j_gene: TRBJ2-7; v_gene: TRBV4-3